Sequencing of this TCR beta chain was carried out in a study of blood T cells in healthy people across ages. With 3 bases clipped from V and 6 bases from J, the junction kept 14 bases outside the gene matches. The germline CDR1 and CDR2 sequences are MGHRA and YSYEKL. This CDR3 is 19 amino acids long. The use of a sample-barcoded 5' primer and a J-beta primer mix characterized a second PCR of roughly 6 to 11 cycles. Using its own MiXCR run on the 5' RACE reads, TCRdb lists one record per CDR3 protein. This sample carries 1,500,000 or so distinct CDR3 sequences, 45% to 70% of them seen once, and the ten largest clones take over 5%. Notes on this clonotype: Its antigen is still unknown.

Study-wide results and limits: Age brought a roughly linear fall in TCR beta diversity measured per million T cells. PBMCs left unsorted prevented a conclusive naive versus antigen-experienced comparison.

The clonotype comes from a young man in good health. Sequenced material: blood. This chain connects TRBV4-1 to TRBJ2-2; 12 bases line up with TRBD2. CDR3 sequence reads: CASSQGPTSGRGWAGELFF. The DNA of the CDR3 is TGCGCCAGCAGCCAGGGACCGACTAGCGGGAGAGGTTGGGCCGGGGAGCTGTTTTTT.